These 2 T cell receptor beta chains came from one sample sequenced in a study of blood T cell repertoires in COVID-19. Sequencing was performed with immunoSEQ multiplex PCR; in TCRdb, only in-frame clones are kept and a portion is missing. Of about 30,000 clones listed, just over 85% are singletons. Sequenced material: peripheral blood. The receptors were gathered from a human donor in a cohort sampled during active COVID-19.

The V and J genes are TRBV9 and TRBJ1-3; D perhaps matches TRBD1 (5 bases). Trimming pared 2 bases from V and 2 bases from J, leaving 14 bases between. Germline values: CDR1 SGDLS, CDR2 YYNGEE. This CDR3 has 16 amino acids. CDR3 protein: CASSVDTVAAGNTIYF. As DNA, the CDR3 is TGTGCCAGCAGCGTGGACACGGTGGCAGCTGGAAACACCATATATTTT.

This clone was observed a single time. The chain couples TRBV7-2 to TRBJ2-5; 7 bases align to TRBD2. Per germline, CDR1 SGHTA and CDR2 FQGNSA. Trimming took 1 base from V and 3 from J; bases not matched to a gene: 5. This CDR3 is 15 amino acids long. DNA of the CDR3: TGTGCCAGCAGCTTAGGAATAGCGGGTGAAGAGACCCAGTACTTC. Encoded protein: CASSLGIAGEETQYF.